This T cell receptor beta chain was obtained from a study of neoadjuvant anti-PD-1 for oral cavity cancer. As regards this clone: What it binds is unknown.

Germline V gene sequence: CDR1 MNHEY, CDR2 SVGAGI. Trimming cost V 5 bases and J 5 bases, with 12 bases left between them. This CDR3 region has 13 residues. The study's findings and limits: Post-nivolumab, blood T cell clonality was significantly elevated in non-responders.

Assay: immunoSEQ multiplex PCR; the TCRdb copy retains only in-frame clones and omits some. This table has tens of thousands of clones, roughly four fifths appearing once. These newly diagnosed stage II-IVA oral cavity squamous cell carcinoma patients had no prior systemic or radiation treatment. The sequence was collected from a person aged 40 to 85 with oral cavity squamous cell carcinoma. The sequencing used PBMCs, collected before nivolumab (anti-PD-1) treatment. This chain uses TRBV6-5 with TRBJ2-5; D remains unclear. CDR3 bases: TGTGCCAGCAGTCCTGGGGTTAGGGAGACCCAGTACTTC. Its protein product is CASSPGVRETQYF.